Shown below are 17 T cell receptor beta chains from a single sample sequenced in a study of shared clonotypes between healthy human individuals. Libraries were prepared by immunoSEQ multiplex PCR; TCRdb keeps only in-frame clonotypes and omits some of them. The sample lists just over 2,000,000 clones, 85% to 95% occurring once. Sequencing was performed on naive CD4+ T cells sorted from blood. Stated subset: CD45RA+ positively selected. Every receptor here comes from a man in his late teens or twenties in good health.

The chain uses TRBV11-1 and TRBJ2-3, with unresolved D. Trimming took 3 bases from V and 7 from J, leaving 8 bases between them. The germline V gene encodes CDR1 SGHAT and CDR2 FQDESV (reference sequence). CDR3 length: 12 amino acids. DNA of the CDR3: TGTGCCAGCAGCTTCGGAACCCATACGCAGTATTTT. Encoded protein: CASSFGTHTQYF.

The chain joins TRBV5-4 to TRBJ2-3; 12 bases map to TRBD2. V shed 4 bases and J 6 bases; nucleotides not matched to a gene: 12. Germline CDR1 and CDR2: SGHNT and YYREEE (reference sequence). The CDR3 runs to 17 residues. The chain's CDR3 is CASSPDSLAGGLDTQYF. The DNA of the CDR3 is TGTGCCAGCAGCCCCGATTCGCTAGCGGGGGGGTTGGATACGCAGTATTTT.

The V gene is TRBV7-9, the J gene TRBJ2-5; D perhaps matches TRBD2 (6 bases). The CDR3 is 14 residues long. Germline V gene sequence: CDR1 SEHNR, CDR2 FQNEAQ (reference sequence). V lost 2 bases to trimming and J lost 3 bases, with 10 bases between them. The DNA of the CDR3 is TGTGCCAGCAGCTTAATGACTAGGGAAGAGACCCAGTACTTC. Its translation is CASSLMTREETQYF.

CDR3 bases: TGTGCCAGCAGCGCCGCGGGAGGAGCCTACGAGCAGTACTTC. Translated: CASSAAGGAYEQYF. The chain links TRBV27 to TRBJ2-7; 8 nucleotides line up with TRBD2. With 6 bases clipped from V and 2 bases from J, the junction kept 6 bases outside the gene matches. This CDR3 spans 14 amino acids. Germline lookup yields CDR1 MNHEY and CDR2 SMNVEV (reference sequence).

V usage is TRBV11-3 and J usage is TRBJ2-5, with 7 bases matching TRBD1. The V and J ends lost 5 bases and 5 bases, in that order; junction bases with no gene match: 5. The CDR3 runs to 13 residues. Germline CDR1 reads SGHNT; CDR2 reads YENEEA. CDR3 region: CASSVTGLETQYF. CDR3 DNA sequence: TGTGCCAGCAGCGTGACAGGGTTGGAGACCCAGTACTTC.

The chain employs TRBV5-4 and TRBJ1-1; D is uncertain. CDR3 length: 15 residues. The V gene's germline CDR1 is SGHNT and CDR2 YYREEE (reference sequence). V lost 7 bases to trimming and J lost 1 base, with 17 bases between them. CDR3 protein: CASGGGPARNTEAFF. The CDR3 coding sequence is TGTGCCAGCGGCGGTGGTCCGGCCAGGAACACTGAAGCTTTCTTT.

The chain couples TRBV19 to TRBJ2-2; tentative D call: TRBD1 (5 bases). The CDR3 runs to 15 residues. V lost 2 bases and J lost 3, with 10 bases in between. The germline V gene has CDR1 LNHDA and CDR2 SQIVND (reference sequence). The CDR3 DNA sequence: TGTGCCAGTAGTATAAGACAGTCATACACCGGGGAGCTGTTTTTT. It translates to CASSIRQSYTGELFF.

The chain joins TRBV30 to TRBJ2-1; 7 positions match TRBD1. Germline CDR1 reads GTSNPN; CDR2 reads SVGIG (reference sequence). CDR3 length: 14 amino acids. Unmatched junction bases numbered 7, after V lost 4 bases and J lost 4 bases. CDR3 coding DNA: TGTGCCTGGACCACCGGGACAGCTTACAATGAGCAGTTCTTC. Protein product: CAWTTGTAYNEQFF.

The rearrangement joins TRBV29-1 to TRBJ2-2; D remains unclear. Trimming removed 4 bases from V and 2 bases from J, with 11 bases in between. The CDR3 totals 14 residues. The V gene's germline CDR1 is SQVTM and CDR2 ANQGSEA. The CDR3 loop reads CSVAFPINTGELFF. As DNA, the CDR3 is TGCAGCGTTGCATTTCCTATCAACACCGGGGAGCTGTTTTTT.

V gene TRBV6-5 combines with J gene TRBJ2-3; D call uncertain. Germline values: CDR1 MNHEY, CDR2 SVGAGI. V lost 4 bases to trimming and J lost 6 bases, with 8 bases between them. The CDR3 spans 12 residues. This chain's CDR3 is CASSSKGDTQYF. In DNA form, the CDR3 reads TGTGCCAGCAGTTCAAAAGGGGATACGCAGTATTTT.

The V gene is TRBV2, the J gene TRBJ2-1, with D possibly being TRBD2 (6 bases). CDR3 length: 16 amino acids. Germline-derived CDR1 and CDR2 are SNHLY and FYNNEI. V was clipped by 3 bases and J by 2 bases, with 14 bases between them. The CDR3 DNA follows: TGTGCCAGCAGTGAGTACGGGAGTAATACCTACAATGAGCAGTTCTTC. It translates to CASSEYGSNTYNEQFF. Looking up the rest from reference TRBV2 and TRBJ2-1 gives the full variable domain: EPEVTQTPSHQVTQMGQEVILRCVPISNHLYFYWYRQILGQKVEFLVSFYNNEISEKSEIFDDQFSVERPDGSNFTLKIRSTKLEDSAMYFCASSEYGSNTYNEQFFGPGTRLTVL.

This chain links TRBV6-6 with TRBJ2-5; 7 positions match TRBD2. The CDR3 is made up of 13 amino acids. Germline CDR1 and CDR2: MNHNY and SVGAGI (reference sequence). The CDR3 DNA reads TGTGCTATCTCCGGAGGCGGGGGAGAGACCCAGTACTTC. Translating gives CAISGGGGETQYF.

In regard to this clone: Other DNA sequences in the same sample also yield this CDR3. This chain joins TRBV18 and TRBJ2-3; D is ambiguous. The V gene lost 6 bases and the J gene lost 2 bases, with 6 bases spanning the gap. Germline V CDR1 and CDR2: KGHSH, LQKENI. This CDR3 region has 12 residues. The CDR3: CASSPITDTQYF. The CDR3 DNA reads TGTGCCAGCTCGCCGATCACAGATACGCAGTATTTT. Variable domain in full (rest from reference TRBV18 and TRBJ2-3): NAGVMQNPRHLVRRRGQEARLRCSPMKGHSHVYWYRQLPEEGLKFMVYLQKENIIDESGMPKERFSAEFPKEGPSILRIQQVVRGDSAAYFCASSPITDTQYFGPGTRLTVL.

The chain employs TRBV4-3 and TRBJ1-2; D uncertain. Trimming cost V 0 bases and J 4 bases, with 9 bases left between them. Germline V CDR1 and CDR2: LGHNA, YSLEER. This CDR3 spans 14 amino acids. The CDR3: CASSQEVRPYGYTF. In DNA form, the CDR3 reads TGCGCCAGCAGCCAAGAAGTCCGGCCCTATGGCTACACCTTC.

This clone occurred once. The V call is TRBV28, the J call TRBJ2-3; 8 bases map to TRBD2. V gave up 6 bases and J gave up 4 bases; unmatched junction bases: 15. The CDR3 is made up of 17 amino acids. Germline V CDR1 and CDR2: MDHEN, SYDVKM. CDR3 nucleotides: TGTGCCAGCAGCCTCGAGCGGGGCGGGAGGCTCGCAGATACGCAGTATTTT. Amino acid sequence: CASSLERGGRLADTQYF.

The genes are TRBV9 and TRBJ2-5; possible D gene TRBD1, 5 bases. The V gene lost 4 bases and the J gene lost 7 bases, with 14 bases spanning the gap. Germline V gives CDR1 SGDLS, CDR2 YYNGEE. The CDR3 loop spans 13 amino acids. This chain's CDR3 is CASSLTDEGTQYF. For the CDR3, the DNA is TGTGCCAGCAGCTTGACAGACGAAGGGACCCAGTACTTC. Together with reference TRBV9 and TRBJ2-5, the CDR3 gives the full variable domain: DSGVTQTPKHLITATGQRVTLRCSPRSGDLSVYWYQQSLDQGLQFLIQYYNGEERAKGNILERFSAQQFPDLHSELNLSSLELGDSALYFCASSLTDEGTQYFGPGTRLLVL.

The chain is built from TRBV5-1 and TRBJ2-2, with D possibly TRBD2 on 5 matching bases. Germline V gives CDR1 SGHRS, CDR2 YFSETQ. V was pared by 1 base and J by 3 bases, with 7 bases between. There are 14 residues in the CDR3. CDR3 in DNA: TGCGCCAGCAGCTTGTTCGGGGACACCGGGGAGCTGTTTTTT. Amino acid sequence: CASSLFGDTGELFF.